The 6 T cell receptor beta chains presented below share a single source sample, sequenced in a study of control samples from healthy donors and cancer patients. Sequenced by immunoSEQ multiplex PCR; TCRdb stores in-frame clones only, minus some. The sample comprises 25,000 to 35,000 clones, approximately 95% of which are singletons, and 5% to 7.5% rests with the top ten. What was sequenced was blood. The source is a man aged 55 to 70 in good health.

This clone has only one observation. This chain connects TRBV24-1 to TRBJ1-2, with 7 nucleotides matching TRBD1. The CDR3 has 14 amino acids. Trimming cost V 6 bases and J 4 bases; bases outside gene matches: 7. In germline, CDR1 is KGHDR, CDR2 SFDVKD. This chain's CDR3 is CATSSDRPPYGYTF. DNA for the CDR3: TGTGCCACCAGTTCGGACAGGCCACCCTATGGCTACACCTTC.

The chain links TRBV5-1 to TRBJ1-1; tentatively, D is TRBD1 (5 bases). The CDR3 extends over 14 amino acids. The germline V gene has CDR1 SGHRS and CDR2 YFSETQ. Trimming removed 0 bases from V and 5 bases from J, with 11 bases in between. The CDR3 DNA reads TGCGCCAGCAGCTTGGGGTGGGGGGAAACTGAAGCTTTCTTT. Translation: CASSLGWGETEAFF.

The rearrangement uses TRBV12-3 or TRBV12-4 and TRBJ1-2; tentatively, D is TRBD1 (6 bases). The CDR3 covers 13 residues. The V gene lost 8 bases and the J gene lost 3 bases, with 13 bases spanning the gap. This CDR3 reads CASGGGSDYGYTF. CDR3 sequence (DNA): TGTGCCAGCGGAGGGGGGTCTGACTATGGCTACACCTTC.

In DNA, the CDR3 is TGTGCCAGCAGCTCAACATTATCGACAGGACCTAGCAATCAGCCCCAGCATTTT. It codes for CASSSTLSTGPSNQPQHF. The chain links TRBV7-8 to TRBJ1-5; TRBD1 might be the D (6 bases). CDR3 length: 18 residues. V lost 4 bases to trimming and J lost 0 bases, with 19 bases between them. Germline CDR1 is SGHVS and CDR2 is FQNEAQ.

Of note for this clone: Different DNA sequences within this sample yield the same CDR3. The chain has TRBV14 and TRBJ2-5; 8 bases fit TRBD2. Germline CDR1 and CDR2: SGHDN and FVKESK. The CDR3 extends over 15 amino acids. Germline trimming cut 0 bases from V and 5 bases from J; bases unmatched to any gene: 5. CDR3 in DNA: TGTGCCAGCAGCCAAGATACGGGGGGGCGGGAGACCCAGTACTTC. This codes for CASSQDTGGRETQYF.

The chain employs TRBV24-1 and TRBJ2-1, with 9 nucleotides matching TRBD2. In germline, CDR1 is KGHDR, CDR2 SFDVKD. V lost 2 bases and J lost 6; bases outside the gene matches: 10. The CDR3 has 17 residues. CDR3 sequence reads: CATSDCGAGGALNEQFF. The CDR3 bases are TGTGCCACCAGTGATTGCGGGGCGGGGGGGGCACTCAATGAGCAGTTCTTC.